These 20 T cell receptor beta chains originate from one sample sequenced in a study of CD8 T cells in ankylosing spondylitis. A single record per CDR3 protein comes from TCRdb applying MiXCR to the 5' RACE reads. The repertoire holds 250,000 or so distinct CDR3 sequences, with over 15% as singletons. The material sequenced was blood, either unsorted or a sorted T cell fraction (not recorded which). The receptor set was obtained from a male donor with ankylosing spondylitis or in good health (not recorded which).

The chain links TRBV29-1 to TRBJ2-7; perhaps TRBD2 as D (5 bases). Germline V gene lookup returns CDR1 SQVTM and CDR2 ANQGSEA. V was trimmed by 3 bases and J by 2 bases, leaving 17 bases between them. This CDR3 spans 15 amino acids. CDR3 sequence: CSVDAPEGMTYEQYF. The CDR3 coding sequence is TGCAGCGTTGATGCCCCTGAGGGTATGACCTACGAGCAGTACTTC.

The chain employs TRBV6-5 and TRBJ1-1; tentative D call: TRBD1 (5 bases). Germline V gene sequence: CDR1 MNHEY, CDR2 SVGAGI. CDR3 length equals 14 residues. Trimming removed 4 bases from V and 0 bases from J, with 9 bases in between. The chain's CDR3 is CASSSAGMNTEAFF. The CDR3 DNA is TGTGCCAGCAGTTCTGCAGGGATGAACACTGAAGCTTTCTTT.

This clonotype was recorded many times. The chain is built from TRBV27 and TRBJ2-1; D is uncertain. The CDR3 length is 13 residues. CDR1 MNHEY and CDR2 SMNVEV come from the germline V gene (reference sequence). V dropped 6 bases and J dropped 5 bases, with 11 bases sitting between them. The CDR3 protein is CASSPLPHNEQFF. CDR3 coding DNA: TGTGCCAGCAGCCCCCTACCCCACAATGAGCAGTTCTTC.

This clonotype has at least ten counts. The CDR3 DNA is TGTGCCAGCTCACCACCAGGGGGGCCTTACAATGAGCAGTTCTTC. Protein: CASSPPGGPYNEQFF. The rearrangement joins TRBV18 to TRBJ2-1, with D perhaps given as TRBD1 or TRBD2 (6 bases each). Between the trimmed V and J ends, which lost 0 bases and 4 bases, there was a span of 10 bases. Germline-derived CDR1 and CDR2 are KGHSH and LQKENI. The CDR3 has 15 residues. Full variable domain (outside the CDR3, taken from reference TRBV18 and TRBJ2-1): NAGVMQNPRHLVRRRGQEARLRCSPMKGHSHVYWYRQLPEEGLKFMVYLQKENIIDESGMPKERFSAEFPKEGPSILRIQQVVRGDSAAYFCASSPPGGPYNEQFFGPGTRLTVL.

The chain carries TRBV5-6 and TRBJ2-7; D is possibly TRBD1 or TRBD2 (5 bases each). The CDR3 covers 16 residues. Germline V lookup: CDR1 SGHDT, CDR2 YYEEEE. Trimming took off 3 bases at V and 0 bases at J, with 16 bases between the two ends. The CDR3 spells CASSSERRDGSYEQYF. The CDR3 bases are TGTGCCAGCAGCTCGGAGCGCCGGGACGGCTCCTACGAGCAGTACTTC.

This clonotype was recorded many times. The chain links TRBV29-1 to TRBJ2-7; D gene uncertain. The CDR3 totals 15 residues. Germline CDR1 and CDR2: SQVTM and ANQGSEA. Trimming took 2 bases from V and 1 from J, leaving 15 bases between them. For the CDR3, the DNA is TGCAGCGTTGAATGGTCGGGTGAGGAGTCCTACGAGCAGTACTTC. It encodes CSVEWSGEESYEQYF.

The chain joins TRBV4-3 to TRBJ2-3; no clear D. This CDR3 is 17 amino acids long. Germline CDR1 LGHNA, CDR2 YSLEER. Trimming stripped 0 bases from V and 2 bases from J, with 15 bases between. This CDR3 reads CASSQDSGPPYTDTQYF. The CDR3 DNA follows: TGCGCCAGCAGCCAAGATAGTGGCCCGCCTTACACAGATACGCAGTATTTT.

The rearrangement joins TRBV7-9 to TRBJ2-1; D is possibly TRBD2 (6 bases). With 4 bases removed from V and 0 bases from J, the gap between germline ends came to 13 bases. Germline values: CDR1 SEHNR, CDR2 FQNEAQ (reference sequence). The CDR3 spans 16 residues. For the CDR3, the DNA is TGTGCCAGCAGCTCCCTAGCGCCGAGCTCCTACAATGAGCAGTTCTTC. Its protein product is CASSSLAPSSYNEQFF. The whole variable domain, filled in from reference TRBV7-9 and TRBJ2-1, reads DTGVSQNPRHKITKRGQNVTFRCDPISEHNRLYWYRQTLGQGPEFLTYFQNEAQLEKSRLLSDRFSAERPKGSFSTLEIQRTEQGDSAMYLCASSSLAPSSYNEQFFGPGTRLTVL.

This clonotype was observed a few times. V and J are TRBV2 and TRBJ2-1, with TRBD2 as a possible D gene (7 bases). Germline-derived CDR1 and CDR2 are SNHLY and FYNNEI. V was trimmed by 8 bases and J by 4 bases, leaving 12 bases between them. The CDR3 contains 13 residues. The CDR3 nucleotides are TGTGCCAGCGAGGAGGGGGGGTACAATGAGCAGTTCTTC. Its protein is CASEEGGYNEQFF.

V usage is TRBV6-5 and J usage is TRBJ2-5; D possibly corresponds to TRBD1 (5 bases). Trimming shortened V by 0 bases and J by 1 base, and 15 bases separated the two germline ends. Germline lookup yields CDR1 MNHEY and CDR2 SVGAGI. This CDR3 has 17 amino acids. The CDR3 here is CASSYSFQQDVQETQYF. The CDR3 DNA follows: TGTGCCAGCAGTTACTCTTTTCAACAGGATGTCCAAGAGACCCAGTACTTC.

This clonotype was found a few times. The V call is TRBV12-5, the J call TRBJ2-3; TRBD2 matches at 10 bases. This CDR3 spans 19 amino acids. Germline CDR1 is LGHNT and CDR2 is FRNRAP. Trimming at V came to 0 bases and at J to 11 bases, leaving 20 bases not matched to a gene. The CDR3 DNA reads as TGTGCTAGTGGTTTGGTACGCAGGGGCCTAGCGGGAGAATGGGATGGGCAGTATTTT. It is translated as CASGLVRRGLAGEWDGQYF.

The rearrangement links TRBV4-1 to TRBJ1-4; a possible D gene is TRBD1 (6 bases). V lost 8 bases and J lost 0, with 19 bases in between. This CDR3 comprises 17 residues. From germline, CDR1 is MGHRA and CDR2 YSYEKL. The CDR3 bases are TGCGCCAGCGAGCCAAGGGGGGGAACAGCAACTAATGAAAAACTGTTTTTT. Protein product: CASEPRGGTATNEKLFF.

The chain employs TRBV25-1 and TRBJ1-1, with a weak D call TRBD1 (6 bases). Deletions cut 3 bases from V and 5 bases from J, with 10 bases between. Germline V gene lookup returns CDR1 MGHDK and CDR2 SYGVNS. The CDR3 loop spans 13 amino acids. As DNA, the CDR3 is TGTGCCAGCAGTGACAGGGGTAATACTGAAGCTTTCTTT. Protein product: CASSDRGNTEAFF.

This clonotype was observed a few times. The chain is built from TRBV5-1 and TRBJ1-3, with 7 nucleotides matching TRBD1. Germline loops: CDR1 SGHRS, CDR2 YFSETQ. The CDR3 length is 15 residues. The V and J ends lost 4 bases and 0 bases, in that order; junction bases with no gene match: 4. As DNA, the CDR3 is TGCGCCAGCAGCACGACAGGGAGCTCTGGAAACACCATATATTTT. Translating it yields CASSTTGSSGNTIYF.

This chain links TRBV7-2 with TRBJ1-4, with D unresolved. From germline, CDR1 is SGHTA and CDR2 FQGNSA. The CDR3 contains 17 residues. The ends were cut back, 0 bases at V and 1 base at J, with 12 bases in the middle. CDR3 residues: CASSLALQVLTNEKLFF. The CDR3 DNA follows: TGTGCCAGCAGCTTAGCTTTGCAGGTTCTAACTAATGAAAAACTGTTTTTT.

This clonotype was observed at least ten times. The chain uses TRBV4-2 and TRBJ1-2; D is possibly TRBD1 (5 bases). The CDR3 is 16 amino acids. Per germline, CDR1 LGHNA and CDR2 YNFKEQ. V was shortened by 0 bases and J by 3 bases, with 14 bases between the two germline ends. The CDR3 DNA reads TGTGCCAGCAGCCAAGAAGGATGGGCAGGGCACTATGGCTACACCTTC. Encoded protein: CASSQEGWAGHYGYTF.

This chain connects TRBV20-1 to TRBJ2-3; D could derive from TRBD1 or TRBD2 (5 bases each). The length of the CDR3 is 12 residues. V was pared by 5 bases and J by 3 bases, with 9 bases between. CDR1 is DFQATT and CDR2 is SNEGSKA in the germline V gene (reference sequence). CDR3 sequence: CSAPGLTDTQYF. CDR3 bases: TGCAGTGCTCCGGGGCTGACAGATACGCAGTATTTT.

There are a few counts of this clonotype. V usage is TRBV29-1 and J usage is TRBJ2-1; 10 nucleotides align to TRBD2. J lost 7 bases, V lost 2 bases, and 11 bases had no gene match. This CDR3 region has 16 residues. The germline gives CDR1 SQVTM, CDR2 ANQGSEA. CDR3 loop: CSVEYSGTSVLNEQFF. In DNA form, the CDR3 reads TGCAGCGTTGAATACTCCGGGACTAGCGTGTTGAATGAGCAGTTCTTC.

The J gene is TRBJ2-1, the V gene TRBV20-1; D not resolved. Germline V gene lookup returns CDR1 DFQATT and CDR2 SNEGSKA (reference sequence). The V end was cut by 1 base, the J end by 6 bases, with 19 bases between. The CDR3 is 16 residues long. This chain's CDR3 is CSARGLRLVSRNEQFF. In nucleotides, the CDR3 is TGCAGTGCTAGAGGCCTACGTCTAGTATCCCGCAATGAGCAGTTCTTC.

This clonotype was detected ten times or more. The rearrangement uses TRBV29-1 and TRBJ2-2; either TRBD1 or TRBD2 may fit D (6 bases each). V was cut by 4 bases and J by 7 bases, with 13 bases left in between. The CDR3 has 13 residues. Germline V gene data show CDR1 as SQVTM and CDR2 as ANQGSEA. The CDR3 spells CSVAGGQNGELFF. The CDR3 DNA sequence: TGCAGCGTTGCCGGGGGCCAAAACGGGGAGCTGTTTTTT.